This TCR beta chain was observed in a study of blood T cell repertoires in COVID-19. Assay used: immunoSEQ multiplex PCR; TCRdb lists only in-frame clones, some missing. The sample lists around 400,000 clones; roughly 90% were seen once. Deletions cut 5 bases from V and 4 bases from J, with 6 bases between. This CDR3 contains 11 residues. Germline V gives CDR1 MNHEY, CDR2 SVGEGT. Those enrolled, adults aged about 18 to 89 years, came from 25 or so US areas. Participants reported their clinical history, and cohort assignment relied on those reports. What the recovered Cohort 3 donors had was two negative PCRs, clearance, or symptom resolution.

This sequence was found in a woman in her thirties who had recovered from COVID-19. The sample taken for sequencing was PBMCs or T cells enriched from blood (not recorded which). The chain combines TRBV6-2 or TRBV6-3 with TRBJ2-7; D is perhaps TRBD2 (5 bases). The CDR3 sequence: CASSREYEQYF. In DNA form, the CDR3 reads TGTGCCAGCAGTCGGGAATACGAGCAGTACTTC.